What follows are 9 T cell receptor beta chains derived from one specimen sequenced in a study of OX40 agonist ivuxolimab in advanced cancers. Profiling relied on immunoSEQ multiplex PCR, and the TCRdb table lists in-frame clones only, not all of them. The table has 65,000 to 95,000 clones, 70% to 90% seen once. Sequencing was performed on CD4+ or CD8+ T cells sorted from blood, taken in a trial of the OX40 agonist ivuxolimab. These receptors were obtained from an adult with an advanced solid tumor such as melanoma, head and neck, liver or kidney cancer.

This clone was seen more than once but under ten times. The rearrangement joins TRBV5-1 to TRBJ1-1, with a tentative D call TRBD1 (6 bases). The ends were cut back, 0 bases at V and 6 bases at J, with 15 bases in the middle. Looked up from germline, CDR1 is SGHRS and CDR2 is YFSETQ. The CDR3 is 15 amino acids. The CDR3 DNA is TGCGCCAGCAGCTTGGAGGTCTCGGGGGCGGCTGAAGCTTTCTTT. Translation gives CASSLEVSGAAEAFF.

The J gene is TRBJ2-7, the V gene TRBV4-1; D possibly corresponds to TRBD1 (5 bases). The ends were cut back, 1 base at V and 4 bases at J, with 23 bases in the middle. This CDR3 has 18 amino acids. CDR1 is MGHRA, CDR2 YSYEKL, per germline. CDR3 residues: CASSQGPTGATGLYEQYF. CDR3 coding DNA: TGCGCCAGCAGCCAAGGACCGACTGGGGCCACGGGCCTTTACGAGCAGTACTTC.

CDR3 protein: CASSDSPGTPSSPDTQYF. The CDR3 coding sequence is TGTGCCAGCAGCGACTCCCCCGGGACTCCCTCTAGCCCGGATACGCAGTATTTT. The gene calls are TRBV9 and TRBJ2-3; D is possibly TRBD2 (6 bases). V was trimmed by 3 bases and J by 6 bases, leaving 26 bases between them. The CDR3 runs to 18 residues. The germline V gene encodes CDR1 SGDLS and CDR2 YYNGEE.

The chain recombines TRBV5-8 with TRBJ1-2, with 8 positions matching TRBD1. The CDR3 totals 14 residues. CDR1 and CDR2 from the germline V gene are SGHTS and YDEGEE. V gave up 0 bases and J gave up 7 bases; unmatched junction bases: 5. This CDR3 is CASSLVRQGAGYTF. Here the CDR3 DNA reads TGTGCCAGCAGCTTGGTAAGGCAGGGGGCTGGCTACACCTTC.

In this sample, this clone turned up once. The CDR3 loop reads CASSHGDRDTQYF. In DNA, the CDR3 is TGCGCCAGCAGCCACGGGGATCGAGATACGCAGTATTTT. The chain carries TRBV4-1 and TRBJ2-3, with D possibly being TRBD2 (5 bases). This CDR3 is built from 13 residues. Looked up from germline, CDR1 is MGHRA and CDR2 is YSYEKL. Deletions cut 3 bases from V and 5 bases from J, with 9 bases between.

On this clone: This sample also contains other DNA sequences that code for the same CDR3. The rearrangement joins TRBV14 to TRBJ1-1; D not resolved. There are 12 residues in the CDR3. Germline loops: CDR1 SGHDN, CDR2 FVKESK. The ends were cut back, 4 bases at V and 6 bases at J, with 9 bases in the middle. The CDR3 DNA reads TGTGCCAGCAGCCTGAGTTTTTCTGAAGCTTTCTTT. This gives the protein CASSLSFSEAFF.

In DNA form, the CDR3 reads TGTGCCAGCAGCCCAGGTTTGACAGGGTTCTACGAGCAGTACTTC. This encodes CASSPGLTGFYEQYF. The chain joins TRBV14 to TRBJ2-7; 7 bases are shared with TRBD1. The CDR3 is made up of 15 amino acids. CDR1 is SGHDN and CDR2 is FVKESK in the germline V gene. Losses at the gene ends were 4 bases for V and 3 bases for J; bases not matched to a gene: 9.

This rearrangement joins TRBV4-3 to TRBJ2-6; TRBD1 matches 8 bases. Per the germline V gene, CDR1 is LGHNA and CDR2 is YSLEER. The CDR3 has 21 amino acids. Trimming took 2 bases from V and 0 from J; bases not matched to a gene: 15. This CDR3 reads CASSQRPSQQGVGSGANVLTF. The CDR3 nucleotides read TGCGCCAGCAGCCAACGTCCTTCGCAACAGGGGGTGGGCTCTGGGGCCAACGTCCTGACTTTC.

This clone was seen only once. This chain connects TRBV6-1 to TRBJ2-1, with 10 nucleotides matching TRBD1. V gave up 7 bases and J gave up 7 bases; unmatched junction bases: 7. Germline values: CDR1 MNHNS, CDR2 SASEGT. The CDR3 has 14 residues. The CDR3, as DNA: TGTGCCAGCAACCGGGACAGGGGTGCGAATGAGCAGTTCTTC. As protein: CASNRDRGANEQFF.